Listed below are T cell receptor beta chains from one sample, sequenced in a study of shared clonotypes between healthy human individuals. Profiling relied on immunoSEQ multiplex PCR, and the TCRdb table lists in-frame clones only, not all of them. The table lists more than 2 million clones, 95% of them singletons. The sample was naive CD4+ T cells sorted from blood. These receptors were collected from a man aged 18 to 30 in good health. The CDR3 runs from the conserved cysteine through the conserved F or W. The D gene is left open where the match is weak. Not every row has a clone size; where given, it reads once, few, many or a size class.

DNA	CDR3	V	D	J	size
TGTGCCAGCAGCTTGGGGGGGCAGCGGCAGAACACTGAAGCTTTCTTT	CASSLGGQRQNTEAFF	TRBV5-4	NA	TRBJ1-1	few
TGTGCCAGCAGTGAAGTGAGGGGCGCCATGAACACTGAAGCTTTCTTT	CASSEVRGAMNTEAFF	TRBV6-1	NA	TRBJ1-1	NA
TGTGCCAGCAGCCGTGGACTCTTGGGCTACAATGAGCAGTTCTTC	CASSRGLLGYNEQFF	TRBV7-2	NA	TRBJ2-1	NA
TGTGCCAGTAGTATAGATGGTAGCTCCTATAATTCACCCCTCCACTTT	CASSIDGSSYNSPLHF	TRBV19	NA	TRBJ1-6	NA
TGCGCCAGCAGCCTGACTATTTTGGAGACCCAGTACTTC	CASSLTILETQYF	TRBV4-1	NA	TRBJ2-5	NA
TGCGCCAGCAGCCGCAGACTAGCGGAAGGCTACAATGAGCAGTTCTTC	CASSRRLAEGYNEQFF	TRBV4-1	TRBD2	TRBJ2-1	once
TGTGCCAGCAGTTTAAGATGGGGGGCGGGCTACGAGCAGTACTTC	CASSLRWGAGYEQYF	TRBV27	NA	TRBJ2-7	NA
TGCGCCAGCAGCTCCCAGGGATCTGGAAACACCATATATTTT	CASSSQGSGNTIYF	TRBV5-1	NA	TRBJ1-3	NA
TGTGCCACCGGACTCCGGGGCCCCTACGAGCAGTACTTC	CATGLRGPYEQYF	TRBV28	NA	TRBJ2-7	NA
TGTGCCAGCAGTCGTAGCGGGAGCGAAGATACGCAGTATTTT	CASSRSGSEDTQYF	TRBV6-6	TRBD2	TRBJ2-3	NA
TGTGCCAGCAGCCCAACTTGGACCGCCCCCAAGACCCAGTACTTC	CASSPTWTAPKTQYF	TRBV7-9	NA	TRBJ2-5	NA
TGTGCCAGCAGTCCTCCACGGGGGGCGATCCTCCACTTT	CASSPPRGAILHF	TRBV28	NA	TRBJ1-6	once
TGTGCCAGCAGTATCGCCTCCTTAACAGGTTCCTATGGCTACACCTTC	CASSIASLTGSYGYTF	TRBV28	NA	TRBJ1-2	NA
TGTGCCAGCAGTACCCCGGACCTAGCCAAAAACATTCAGTACTTC	CASSTPDLAKNIQYF	TRBV28	NA	TRBJ2-4	NA
TGTGCCAGCTCACCACTCTTCGATCAGCCCCAGCATTTT	CASSPLFDQPQHF	TRBV18	NA	TRBJ1-5	NA
TGTGCCAGCAGGGTGCACGGCGGGGAGCTGTTTTTT	CASRVHGGELFF	TRBV11-3	NA	TRBJ2-2	NA
TGTGCCAGCAGCTTAGGACTCACGGTGAATGGCTACACCTTC	CASSLGLTVNGYTF	TRBV7-8	NA	TRBJ1-2	NA
TGTGCCAGCAGCTTAGCATCGAGGGGGCGGACTGAAGCTTTCTTT	CASSLASRGRTEAFF	TRBV7-6	TRBD1	TRBJ1-1	once
TGTGCCAGCCGGGGAGGGCGGCTCACAGATACGCAGTATTTT	CASRGGRLTDTQYF	TRBV6-1	TRBD2	TRBJ2-3	NA
TGCGCCAGCAGCCCGGGGGCCACGTACAATGAGCAGTTCTTC	CASSPGATYNEQFF	TRBV5-1	NA	TRBJ2-1	NA
TGTGCCAGCATCGAGACAGGGACTCCTATGACCTTC	CASIETGTPMTF	TRBV28	TRBD1	TRBJ1-2	once
TGTGCCAGCAGCTTAGGCGGGGAACGCACAGATACGCAGTATTTT	CASSLGGERTDTQYF	TRBV7-2	NA	TRBJ2-3	once
TGTGCCAGCAGTCTTGCGGGGGGTCTAGGAGCTTTCTTT	CASSLAGGLGAFF	TRBV6-5	NA	TRBJ1-1	NA
TGTGCCAGCGCCTGGACAGGGGGCTCTGGCTACACCTTC	CASAWTGGSGYTF	TRBV6-5	TRBD1	TRBJ1-2	NA
TGTGCCAGCAGCTTAGACGGGACACCTAATCAGCCCCAGCATTTT	CASSLDGTPNQPQHF	TRBV7-3	NA	TRBJ1-5	NA
TGTGCCACCAGCCGGGGACAGGGTAACTATGGCTACACCTTC	CATSRGQGNYGYTF	TRBV15	TRBD1	TRBJ1-2	NA
TGTGCCAGCAGTTCTTGGGGGGGGGAGACCCAGTACTTC	CASSSWGGETQYF	TRBV6-1	TRBD2	TRBJ2-5	NA
TGTGCCATCAGTGGGGGACTAGCGGGAGCTAGGGAGCAGTACTTC	CAISGGLAGAREQYF	TRBV10-3	TRBD2	TRBJ2-7	NA